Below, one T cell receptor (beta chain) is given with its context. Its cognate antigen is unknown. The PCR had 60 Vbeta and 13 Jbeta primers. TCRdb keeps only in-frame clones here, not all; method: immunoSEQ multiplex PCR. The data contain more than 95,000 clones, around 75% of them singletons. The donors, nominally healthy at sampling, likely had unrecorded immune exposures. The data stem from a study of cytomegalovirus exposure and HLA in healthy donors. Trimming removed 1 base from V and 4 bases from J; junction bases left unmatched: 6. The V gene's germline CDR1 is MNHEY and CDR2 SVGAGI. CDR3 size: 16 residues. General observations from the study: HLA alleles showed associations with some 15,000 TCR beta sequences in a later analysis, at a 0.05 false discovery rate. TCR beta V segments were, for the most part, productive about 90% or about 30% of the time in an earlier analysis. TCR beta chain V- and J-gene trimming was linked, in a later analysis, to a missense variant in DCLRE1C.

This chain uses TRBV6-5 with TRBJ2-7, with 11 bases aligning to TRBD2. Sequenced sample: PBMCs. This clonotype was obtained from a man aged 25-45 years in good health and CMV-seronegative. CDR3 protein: CASSYFPTSGVYEQYF. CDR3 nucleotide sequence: TGTGCCAGCAGTTACTTCCCGACTAGCGGGGTGTACGAGCAGTACTTC.